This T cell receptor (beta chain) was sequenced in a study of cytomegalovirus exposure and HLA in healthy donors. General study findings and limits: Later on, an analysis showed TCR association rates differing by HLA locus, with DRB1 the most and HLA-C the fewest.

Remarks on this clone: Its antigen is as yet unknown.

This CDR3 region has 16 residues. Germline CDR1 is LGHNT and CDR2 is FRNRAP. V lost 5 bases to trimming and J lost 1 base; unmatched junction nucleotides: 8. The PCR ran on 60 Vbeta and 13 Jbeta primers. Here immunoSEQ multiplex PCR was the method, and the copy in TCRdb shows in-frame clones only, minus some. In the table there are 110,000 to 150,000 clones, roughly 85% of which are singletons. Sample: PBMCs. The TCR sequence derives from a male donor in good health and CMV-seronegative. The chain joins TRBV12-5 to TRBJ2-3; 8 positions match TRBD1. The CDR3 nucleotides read TGTGCTAGTGGTGCCTCAGGGGGCGTAGGCACAGATACGCAGTATTTT. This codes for CASGASGGVGTDTQYF.